This T cell receptor beta chain was sequenced for a study of T cell changes during pregnancy in multiple sclerosis. Trimming took 6 bases from V and 2 from J, leaving 11 bases between them. CDR1 and CDR2 from the germline V gene are KGHSH and LQKENI. CDR3 length: 13 amino acids. Sequenced by immunoSEQ multiplex PCR; TCRdb stores in-frame clones only, minus some. The sample records some 89,000 clones, about 95% being singletons. The input for sequencing was peripheral blood, taken in the third trimester of pregnancy. The chain couples TRBV18 to TRBJ2-7, with D possibly matching TRBD1 (6 bases). This receptor was obtained from a female donor with multiple sclerosis, enrolled in a pregnancy study. The CDR3 here is CASSPGAPYEQYF. The DNA for the CDR3 is TGTGCCAGCTCGCCAGGGGCGCCCTACGAGCAGTACTTC.